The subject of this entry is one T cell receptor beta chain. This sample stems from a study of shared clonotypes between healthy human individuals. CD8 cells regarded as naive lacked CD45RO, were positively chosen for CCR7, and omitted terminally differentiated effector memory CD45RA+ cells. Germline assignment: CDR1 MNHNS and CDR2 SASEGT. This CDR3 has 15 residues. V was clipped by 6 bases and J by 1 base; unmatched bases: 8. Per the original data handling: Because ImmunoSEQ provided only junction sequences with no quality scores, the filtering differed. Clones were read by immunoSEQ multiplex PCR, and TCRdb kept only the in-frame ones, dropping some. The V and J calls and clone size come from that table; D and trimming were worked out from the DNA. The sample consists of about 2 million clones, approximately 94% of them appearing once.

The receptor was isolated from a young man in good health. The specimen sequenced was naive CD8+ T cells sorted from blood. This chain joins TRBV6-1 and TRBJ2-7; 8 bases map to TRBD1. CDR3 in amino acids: CASSLRTGTSYEQYF. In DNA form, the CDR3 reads TGTGCCAGCAGCTTACGGACAGGGACGTCCTACGAGCAGTACTTC.